The rows below give T cell receptor beta chains drawn from one sample of a study of T cells in Graves' hyperthyroidism and ophthalmopathy. MiXCR, applied by TCRdb to the multiplex PCR reads, yields one record per CDR3 protein. The table records roughly 720,000 distinct CDR3 sequences, 17% of them present only once. The specimen sequenced was blood. The origin of the receptors is a man in his forties or fifties with Graves' hyperthyroidism. Both conserved end residues are part of each CDR3. The order of the fields is clone size, D gene, V gene, J gene, CDR3 DNA, CDR3 protein. The D gene is left open where the match is weak. Size tells how often a clone was seen (once, few, many) or the class of an expanded clone, and some rows leave it out.

many	-	TRBV11-1	TRBJ2-1	TGTGCCAGCAGCTTAGGGGGGTTGGCTCCGCCTAGGCAGTTCTTC	CASSLGGLAPPRQFF
few	TRBD1	TRBV18	TRBJ2-2	TGTGCCAGCTCACCCAGGGGGTCGAACACCGGGGAGCTGTTTTTT	CASSPRGSNTGELFF
-	TRBD2	TRBV3-1	TRBJ2-7	TGTGCCAGCAGCCAAGATTTCGGACTAGCCTACGAGCAGTACTTC	CASSQDFGLAYEQYF
few	TRBD2	TRBV10-3	TRBJ2-3	TGTGCCATCAGTGAGTCAACTAGCGGGAATCAAACTAGCACAGATACGCAGTATTTT	CAISESTSGNQTSTDTQYF
few	-	TRBV28	TRBJ1-2	TGTGCCAGCAGTTTACCAGGGGATGGCTACACCTTC	CASSLPGDGYTF
once	-	TRBV3-1	TRBJ1-2	TGTGCCAGCAGCCAAGATGGGGGCGCCTATGGCTACACCTTC	CASSQDGGAYGYTF
-	TRBD2	TRBV28	TRBJ2-7	TGTGCCAGCAGCTCCGTTGGGGCGGGAGTAAGCTACGAGCAGTACTTC	CASSSVGAGVSYEQYF
-	TRBD1	TRBV9	TRBJ2-4	TGTGCCAGCAGCGTAGAAGGGGGCGGCCAAAACATTCAGTACTTC	CASSVEGGGQNIQYF
many	TRBD2	TRBV28	TRBJ2-1	TGTGCCAGCAGTCCTACTAGCGGGAGGCCTCACCAGTTCTTC	CASSPTSGRPHQFF
-	TRBD2	TRBV12-3/TRBV12-4	TRBJ2-1	TGTGCCAGCAGCCAGGGACTAGCGGGAGGTGATGAGCAGTCCTTC	CASSQGLAGGDEQSF
few	TRBD2	TRBV7-2	TRBJ2-5	TGTGCCAGCAGACCTAGCGGGAGGGCAATAGGGGAGACCCAGTACTTC	CASRPSGRAIGETQYF
few	TRBD1	TRBV29-1	TRBJ1-5	TGCAGCGCCTCGGAAGGGGGCGGCAATCAGCCCCAGCATTTT	CSASEGGGNQPQHF
-	-	TRBV6-1	TRBJ1-2	TGTGCCAGCAGGATTCAGGAGATTAATTATGGCTACACCTTC	CASRIQEINYGYTF
many	TRBD1	TRBV11-2	TRBJ1-3	TGTGCCAGCAGCTTAGCTCGTGGGACAGCAACCTCTGGAAACACCATATATTTT	CASSLARGTATSGNTIYF
many	-	TRBV30	TRBJ1-4	TGTGCCTGGAGTACTACAGGAGCAACTAATGAAAAACTGTTTTTT	CAWSTTGATNEKLFF
-	-	TRBV12-3/TRBV12-4	TRBJ2-7	TGTGCCAGCAGCAGTTTGAGACGACTGGACTCCTACGAGCAGTACTTC	CASSSLRRLDSYEQYF
many	-	TRBV5-6	TRBJ1-1	TGTGCCAGCAGCCCGGGGGGTACCAATTGGTTTAACACTGAAGCTTTCTTT	CASSPGGTNWFNTEAFF
many	-	TRBV2	TRBJ2-7	TGTGCCAGCCTCCAGAGGGGGACCTCTTACGAGCAGTACTTC	CASLQRGTSYEQYF
many	TRBD1	TRBV10-3	TRBJ2-1	TGTGCCATCAGTAGGACAGGGGGCGCGTCAGACAATGAGCAGTTCTTC	CAISRTGGASDNEQFF
many	-	TRBV5-8	TRBJ2-3	TGTGCCAGCAGCGCGGGACAGAATGCCCCAGATACGCAGTATTTT	CASSAGQNAPDTQYF
-	-	TRBV2	TRBJ1-5	TGTGCCAGCACACCCGAAAACAATCAGCCCCAGCATTTT	CASTPENNQPQHF
few	TRBD1	TRBV10-1	TRBJ1-4	TGCGCCAGCAGTGATCGGACAGGGAGGCGGACCGAAAAACTGTTTTTT	CASSDRTGRRTEKLFF
many	TRBD1	TRBV7-9	TRBJ2-5	TGTGCCAGCAGAACCGGGACAGCACAAGAGACCCAGTACTTC	CASRTGTAQETQYF
many	TRBD1	TRBV6-1	TRBJ1-3	TGTGCCAGCAGGACAGGGTTGTCTGCGAACACCATATATTTT	CASRTGLSANTIYF
many	TRBD1	TRBV5-1	TRBJ1-1	TGCGCCAGCAGCCGGACAGGTCCAAGGAACACTGAAGCTTTCTTT	CASSRTGPRNTEAFF
few	TRBD2	TRBV7-2	TRBJ2-7	TGTGCCAGCAGCCCGGGACTAGCGCGAGAGCAGTACTTC	CASSPGLAREQYF
-	-	TRBV19	TRBJ2-7	TGTGCCAGTAGTCCACCAGGAGGTTCCGAGCAGTACTTC	CASSPPGGSEQYF
many	-	TRBV3-1	TRBJ2-1	TGTGCCAGCAGCCAGGGGTCAGGGAGCTGGGCTGAGCAGTTCTTC	CASSQGSGSWAEQFF
-	-	TRBV25-1	TRBJ2-2	TGTGCCAGCAGTGGGCAAAAGAACACCGGGGAGCTGTTTTTT	CASSGQKNTGELFF
-	TRBD2	TRBV20-1	TRBJ2-1	TGCAGTGCTGGAGGTGGCACTAGCGGGAGAAACTACAATGAGCAGTTCTTC	CSAGGGTSGRNYNEQFF
few	-	TRBV20-1	TRBJ2-7	TGCAGTGCAACCGACTCGATTTCCGGCGAGCAGTACTTC	CSATDSISGEQYF
few	TRBD2	TRBV24-1	TRBJ2-1	TGTGCCACCAGTGATTTGCAAACTAGCGGGAGTAATGAGCAGTTCTTC	CATSDLQTSGSNEQFF
-	-	TRBV2	TRBJ1-1	TGTGCCAGCAGTACGGCCAGGTCGAACACTGAAGCTTTCTTT	CASSTARSNTEAFF
many	TRBD1	TRBV30	TRBJ1-2	TGTGCACGGGACAGGGACGATGGCTACACCTTC	CARDRDDGYTF
many	-	TRBV6-2/TRBV6-3	TRBJ1-5	TGTGCCAGCAGTTACTACCGACAGGCGACTCAAACGGGCAATCAGCCCCAGCATTTT	CASSYYRQATQTGNQPQHF
-	-	TRBV4-1	TRBJ2-5	TGCGCCAGCAGCCAATGGGTTGCGGAGACCCAGTACTTC	CASSQWVAETQYF
few	-	TRBV28	TRBJ2-3	TGTGCCAGCAGTTCAGAGCGGGCCAGAGGAGATACGCAGTATTTT	CASSSERARGDTQYF
-	TRBD1	TRBV7-3	TRBJ2-2	TGTGCCAGCAGCTTAAGGCAGGGGGCAATGACCGGGGAGCTGTTTTTT	CASSLRQGAMTGELFF
few	-	TRBV18	TRBJ1-1	TGTGCCAGCTCACCAGTCAGCAAGAACACTGAAGCTTTCTTT	CASSPVSKNTEAFF